One and the same sample provided the 15 T cell receptor beta chains below, sequenced in a study of T cell changes during pregnancy in multiple sclerosis. Only in-frame clones appear in the TCRdb table, and some are missing; sequencing was by immunoSEQ multiplex PCR. The sample comprises 50,000 or so clones, 80% to 95% of which are singletons, and 0.45% to 0.6% rests with the top ten. The material sequenced was CD4+ T cells from peripheral blood mononuclear cells, taken after pregnancy. These receptors all stem from a female donor with multiple sclerosis, enrolled in a pregnancy study.

Only one count was recorded for this clone. J is TRBJ1-3 and V is TRBV5-8, with 7 positions matching TRBD1. The CDR3 runs to 15 residues. Germline V lookup: CDR1 SGHTS, CDR2 YDEGEE. The V segment lost 4 bases and the J segment 0 bases; nucleotides outside the gene matches: 4. The CDR3 coding sequence is TGTGCCAGCAGCCCGGGACAGCACTCTGGAAACACCATATATTTT. Its translation: CASSPGQHSGNTIYF.

A note on this clone: The same CDR3 arises from other DNA sequences in this sample as well. The V gene is TRBV2, the J gene TRBJ1-5, with D tentatively TRBD1 (5 bases). CDR3 length equals 12 residues. V was trimmed by 6 bases and J by 11 bases, leaving 14 bases between them. From germline, CDR1 is SNHLY and CDR2 FYNNEI. CDR3 in amino acids: CASSAGTGAQHF. The CDR3 DNA sequence: TGTGCCAGCAGCGCCGGGACTGGGGCCCAGCATTTT.

The chain is built from TRBV7-9 and TRBJ2-3; 11 positions agree with TRBD2. Per germline, CDR1 SEHNR and CDR2 FQNEAQ (reference sequence). The CDR3 runs 17 residues. With 4 bases clipped from V and 0 bases from J, the junction kept 6 bases outside the gene matches. CDR3 amino acids: CASSSTTSGRSTDTQYF. CDR3 DNA sequence: TGTGCCAGCAGCTCTACTACTAGCGGGAGAAGCACAGATACGCAGTATTTT. The full variable domain, in which reference TRBV7-9 and TRBJ2-3 provide the parts outside the CDR3, is DTGVSQNPRHKITKRGQNVTFRCDPISEHNRLYWYRQTLGQGPEFLTYFQNEAQLEKSRLLSDRFSAERPKGSFSTLEIQRTEQGDSAMYLCASSSTTSGRSTDTQYFGPGTRLTVL.

The genes are TRBV6-5 and TRBJ2-1; tentative D call: TRBD2 (7 bases). V lost 4 bases and J lost 7, with 17 bases in between. Germline V gene data show CDR1 as MNHEY and CDR2 as SVGAGI. This CDR3 region has 15 residues. The chain's CDR3 is CASSSQPRGGNEQFF. The CDR3 bases are TGTGCCAGCAGTTCCCAACCGAGGGGGGGGAATGAGCAGTTCTTC.

The genes are TRBV18 and TRBJ2-4; D is possibly TRBD1 (6 bases). CDR3 length: 13 amino acids. Germline-derived CDR1 and CDR2 are KGHSH and LQKENI. With 3 bases removed from V and 10 bases from J, the gap between germline ends came to 13 bases. CDR3 in DNA: TGTGCCAGCTCACCCCTGGACAGTGCAATTCAGTACTTC. Translation gives CASSPLDSAIQYF. Variable domain in full (rest from reference TRBV18 and TRBJ2-4): NAGVMQNPRHLVRRRGQEARLRCSPMKGHSHVYWYRQLPEEGLKFMVYLQKENIIDESGMPKERFSAEFPKEGPSILRIQQVVRGDSAAYFCASSPLDSAIQYFGAGTRLSVL.

The chain recombines TRBV6-5 with TRBJ1-2, with D perhaps TRBD1 (6 bases). The CDR3 length is 15 residues. V shed 6 bases and J shed 1 base, with 15 bases lying between them. In germline, CDR1 is MNHEY, CDR2 SVGAGI. CDR3 nucleotide sequence: TGTGCCAGCAGAACAGGGTCATCTCGTAACTATGGCTACACCTTC. Protein product: CASRTGSSRNYGYTF.

The chain carries TRBV4-3 and TRBJ2-2; 9 nucleotides agree with TRBD2. The CDR3 length is 14 residues. Unmatched junction bases numbered 2, after V lost 3 bases and J lost 6 bases. Per the germline V gene, CDR1 is LGHNA and CDR2 is YSLEER. This CDR3 is CASSQGLAPGELFF. CDR3 nucleotides: TGCGCCAGCAGCCAGGGACTAGCCCCCGGGGAGCTGTTTTTT.

This clone has just one count. The rearrangement uses TRBV5-4 and TRBJ2-2; possibly TRBD2 for D (5 bases). Trimming left V 9 bases short and J 0 bases short, with 12 bases between. This CDR3 spans 14 amino acids. Germline assignment: CDR1 SGHNT and CDR2 YYREEE (reference sequence). The CDR3 sequence: CANGRDPNTGELFF. The CDR3 DNA sequence: TGTGCCAACGGACGGGATCCGAACACCGGGGAGCTGTTTTTT.

CDR3 in DNA: TGTGCCAGCAGCTCTGGACAGGTTATAGGTGGCTACACCTTC. The encoded protein is CASSSGQVIGGYTF. The chain couples TRBV5-6 to TRBJ1-2; 7 bases are a match to TRBD1. CDR1 and CDR2 from the germline V gene are SGHDT and YYEEEE. Unmatched junction bases numbered 9, after V lost 3 bases and J lost 7 bases. The CDR3 has 14 residues.

This clone has a handful of counts. The J gene is TRBJ2-7, the V gene TRBV10-2; the match to TRBD2 covers 7 bases. Germline lookup yields CDR1 WSHSY and CDR2 SAAADI. The CDR3 contains 15 residues. The ends lost 3 bases at V and 4 bases at J; junction bases unmatched: 9. Here the CDR3 DNA reads TGCGCCAGCAGTGAAGGGCCCGGGGGGTGGTACGAGCAGTACTTC. It yields the protein CASSEGPGGWYEQYF.

This chain uses TRBV7-2 with TRBJ1-5; possibly TRBD1 for D (6 bases). V lost 1 base and J 3 bases, leaving 10 bases between the germline ends. Per the germline V gene, CDR1 is SGHTA and CDR2 is FQGNSA. The CDR3 extends over 15 amino acids. As DNA, the CDR3 is TGTGCCAGCAGCTTAGAACAGGGAGCCAATCAGCCCCAGCATTTT. It encodes CASSLEQGANQPQHF.

The chain couples TRBV7-8 to TRBJ1-2, with 7 bases fitting TRBD1. Germline lookup yields CDR1 SGHVS and CDR2 FQNEAQ. V shed 5 bases, J shed 2 bases, and the junction held 8 bases outside the gene matches. The CDR3 sequence is 15 residues long. Here the CDR3 DNA reads TGTGCCAGCAGCGGGCACAGGGGTCCCAACTATGGCTACACCTTC. Residues: CASSGHRGPNYGYTF.

The chain employs TRBV28 and TRBJ2-3, with 7 bases matching TRBD1. This CDR3 is 17 amino acids long. Germline V gives CDR1 MDHEN, CDR2 SYDVKM. Germline trimming cut 4 bases from V and 3 bases from J; bases unmatched to any gene: 13. CDR3 DNA: TGTGCCAGCAGTTCATTTACGGATTTACAGGGGACAGATACGCAGTATTTT. Its protein is CASSSFTDLQGTDTQYF. The whole variable domain, filled in from reference TRBV28 and TRBJ2-3, reads DVKVTQSSRYLVKRTGEKVFLECVQDMDHENMFWYRQDPGLGLRLIYFSYDVKMKEKGDIPEGYSVSREKKERFSLILESASTNQTSMYLCASSSFTDLQGTDTQYFGPGTRLTVL.

The rearrangement links TRBV19 to TRBJ2-2; D gene uncertain. Germline V gene lookup returns CDR1 LNHDA and CDR2 SQIVND (reference sequence). Trimming shortened V by 3 bases and J by 8 bases, and 10 bases separated the two germline ends. The CDR3 is 13 amino acids. Here the CDR3 reads CASSILLGGELFF. CDR3 coding DNA: TGTGCCAGTAGTATTCTACTTGGTGGGGAGCTGTTTTTT.

In DNA form, the CDR3 reads TGTGCTAGTGGGATATGGGGAGCGGGGGGAGCCCACGAGCAGTACTTC. It translates to CASGIWGAGGAHEQYF. The rearrangement uses TRBV12-5 and TRBJ2-7, with 9 bases that match TRBD2. Germline V gene lookup returns CDR1 LGHNT and CDR2 FRNRAP. V dropped 6 bases and J dropped 5; count of bases not matched to a gene: 14. The CDR3 contains 16 residues.